Below, one T cell receptor beta chain is given with its context. Assay: immunoSEQ multiplex PCR; the TCRdb copy retains only in-frame clones and omits some. The sample shows about 30,000 clones, 74% of them seen only once. Germline CDR1 is SQVTM and CDR2 is ANQGSEA. This CDR3 region has 14 residues. J was trimmed by 0 bases and V by 8 bases; bases with no gene match: 8. The data originate from a study of OX40 agonist ivuxolimab in advanced cancers. The study sampled blood at baseline, cycle 4 day 1, and cycle 7 day 1. The receptor was isolated from an adult with an advanced solid tumor such as melanoma, head and neck, liver or kidney cancer. The J gene is TRBJ2-3, the V gene TRBV29-1; 7 bases align to TRBD2. The starting material was CD4+ or CD8+ T cells sorted from blood, obtained in a trial of the OX40 agonist ivuxolimab. The CDR3 loop reads CSPWGGPSTDTQYF. CDR3 nucleotides: TGCAGCCCGTGGGGGGGACCTAGCACAGATACGCAGTATTTT.